This TCR beta chain was captured in a study of identical twins. This clonotype showed up many times. The CDR3 runs 18 residues. The ends lost 0 bases at V and 2 bases at J; junction bases unmatched: 8. CDR1 and CDR2 from the germline V gene are LGHNA and YNFKEQ. TCRdb re-called the 5' RACE reads through MiXCR, storing one row per CDR3 protein. Here the sample spans fewer than 350,000 distinct CDR3 sequences, about 8.3% being singletons. The same data also went into a second study, on yellow fever vaccine responses in identical twins.

The clonotype comes from a woman aged 18 to 35 in good health. The gene calls are TRBV4-2 and TRBJ2-4; 9 bases fit TRBD2. The specimen sequenced was memory (CD45RO+) T cells sorted from blood. CDR3 sequence reads: CASSQDLSGGLSKNIQYF. CDR3 DNA: TGTGCCAGCAGCCAAGATCTTAGCGGGGGACTCTCCAAAAACATTCAGTACTTC.